The 10 T cell receptor beta chains listed next were all sequenced from one sample in a study of shared clonotypes between healthy human individuals (dated by TCRdb to about 2020). Libraries were constructed by the immunoSEQ multiplex PCR assay. This immuneACCESS table, as held by TCRdb, lists in-frame sequences with V and J called but not all clones. Of the missing ones, under half trace to an unresolved V gene in checked studies; the others have no known cause. For this sample the table gives around 2,000,000 clones, of which about 95% were detected only once. The ten largest account for 0.1% to 0.15% of the sample. Specimen: naive CD4+ T cells sorted from blood. The cell subset or site label, as the study defines it: CD45RA+ positively selected. The receptors shown here come from a man younger than 35 in good health.

The genes are TRBV6-5 and TRBJ1-1; 7 bases line up with TRBD1. The ends lost 5 bases at V and 5 bases at J; junction bases unmatched: 11. Germline V lookup: CDR1 MNHEY, CDR2 SVGAGI. There are 15 residues in the CDR3. This chain's CDR3 is CASSLTGAAVTEAFF. In DNA, the CDR3 is TGTGCCAGCAGTCTAACAGGGGCGGCGGTAACTGAAGCTTTCTTT.

The V and J genes are TRBV5-1 and TRBJ1-5; D not certain. From germline, CDR1 is SGHRS and CDR2 YFSETQ. The V end was cut by 0 bases, the J end by 5 bases, with 12 bases between. CDR3 length equals 15 residues. CDR3 amino acids: CASSLEAYPYQPQHF. The CDR3 DNA reads as TGCGCCAGCAGCTTGGAGGCTTACCCCTATCAGCCCCAGCATTTT. The complete variable domain, with remaining parts taken from reference TRBV5-1 and TRBJ1-5, reads KAGVTQTPRYLIKTRGQQVTLSCSPISGHRSVSWYQQTPGQGLQFLFEYFSETQRNKGNFPGRFSGRQFSNSRSEMNVSTLELGDSALYLCASSLEAYPYQPQHFGDGTRLSIL.

As for this clone: The germline gene is not matched at one end of the junction; a read error may be the cause. Different DNA sequences within this sample yield the same CDR3. The CDR3 coding sequence is TGCGCCAGCAGTTTGGAGGGGAACACCGGGGAGCTGTTTTTT. It translates to CASSLEGNTGELFF. This sequence joins TRBV5-1 and TRBJ2-2; TRBD2 might be the D (6 bases). Germline V gene sequence: CDR1 SGHRS, CDR2 YFSETQ. This CDR3 comprises 14 residues. Filled out from reference TRBV5-1 and TRBJ2-2, the complete variable domain reads KAGVTQTPRYLIKTRGQQVTLSCSPISGHRSVSWYQQTPGQGLQFLFEYFSETQRNKGNFPGRFSGRQFSNSRSEMNVSTLELGDSALYLCASSLEGNTGELFFGEGSRLTVL.

This chain joins TRBV4-3 and TRBJ2-4; TRBD2 is a possible D gene (5 bases). Trimming shortened V by 0 bases and J by 8 bases, and 11 bases separated the two germline ends. Per germline, CDR1 LGHNA and CDR2 YSLEER. The CDR3 is 14 amino acids. The CDR3 reads CASSQEAGRYIQYF. DNA for the CDR3: TGCGCCAGCAGCCAAGAGGCGGGCCGGTACATTCAGTACTTC.

As regards this clone: The germline gene is not matched at one end of the junction; a read error may be the cause. Other DNA sequences within the sample encode an identical CDR3. The gene calls are TRBV7-7 and TRBJ2-2, with D uncertain. The CDR3 covers 12 residues. Germline V gene sequence: CDR1 SSHAT, CDR2 FNYEAQ (reference sequence). The CDR3 bases are TGTGCTAGCAGCTTAGGGACCGGGGAGCTGTTTTTT. Amino acids: CASSLGTGELFF.

This chain connects TRBV27 to TRBJ1-4; 7 bases fit TRBD1. V was clipped by 2 bases and J by 7 bases; unmatched bases: 7. This CDR3 spans 15 amino acids. Germline V lookup: CDR1 MNHEY, CDR2 SMNVEV (reference sequence). The CDR3 DNA reads TGTGCCAGCAGTTTACGACAGGGATTGGGTGAAAAACTGTTTTTT. Its translation is CASSLRQGLGEKLFF.

The sample holds a few counts of this clone. The rearrangement links TRBV19 to TRBJ1-1; the D is unclear. This CDR3 region has 12 residues. Trimming removed 11 bases from V and 6 bases from J, with 16 bases in between. Germline V gene lookup returns CDR1 LNHDA and CDR2 SQIVND (reference sequence). The CDR3 is CAVESRSPEAFF. CDR3 DNA sequence: TGTGCCGTTGAGTCCAGGAGCCCTGAAGCTTTCTTT.

This clone was counted once. V usage is TRBV9 and J usage is TRBJ1-5; TRBD1 is a possible D gene (5 bases). Germline assignment: CDR1 SGDLS and CDR2 YYNGEE. The CDR3 consists of 15 residues. V was clipped by 3 bases and J by 4 bases, with 14 bases between them. The CDR3 sequence: CASSAAGTVNQPQHF. CDR3 nucleotide sequence: TGTGCCAGCAGCGCAGCCGGGACCGTAAATCAGCCCCAGCATTTT. The full variable domain, in which reference TRBV9 and TRBJ1-5 provide the parts outside the CDR3, is DSGVTQTPKHLITATGQRVTLRCSPRSGDLSVYWYQQSLDQGLQFLIQYYNGEERAKGNILERFSAQQFPDLHSELNLSSLELGDSALYFCASSAAGTVNQPQHFGDGTRLSIL.

The gene calls are TRBV9 and TRBJ2-1; 12 positions agree with TRBD2. From germline, CDR1 is SGDLS and CDR2 YYNGEE. This CDR3 region has 16 residues. Trimming cost V 4 bases and J 2 bases; bases outside gene matches: 4. As DNA, the CDR3 is TGTGCCAGCAGCTCTCTAGCGGGAGGGCCCTACAATGAGCAGTTCTTC. Its translation: CASSSLAGGPYNEQFF.

The rearrangement links TRBV2 to TRBJ2-1, with 11 bases aligning to TRBD2. Germline V gene lookup returns CDR1 SNHLY and CDR2 FYNNEI. Trimming at V came to 3 bases and at J to 9 bases, leaving 7 bases not matched to a gene. The CDR3 loop spans 15 amino acids. The CDR3 loop is CASSDSLAGGSEQFF. As DNA, the CDR3 is TGTGCCAGCAGTGATAGTCTAGCGGGAGGTAGTGAGCAGTTCTTC.